Shown below are 12 T cell receptor beta chains from a single sample sequenced in a study of T cells in Graves' hyperthyroidism and ophthalmopathy. TCR beta CDR3 sequences were amplified from RNA transcripts. The primer set for the first-round RT-PCR of the TCR CDR3 was HTBI. From the multiplex PCR reads, TCRdb called clonotypes with MiXCR, one entry per CDR3 protein. The top ten clones hold about 50% of a sample with under 350,000 distinct CDR3 sequences, around a fifth of them seen once. Sequencing was done on a sample of blood. Receptors were obtained from a woman in her forties or fifties with Graves' hyperthyroidism.

The chain links TRBV6-1 to TRBJ2-2; D unclear. This CDR3 contains 11 residues. CDR1 and CDR2 from the germline V gene are MNHNS and SASEGT. The V and J ends lost 6 bases and 10 bases respectively, with 9 bases between them. The CDR3 protein is CASRRAKELFF. In DNA form, the CDR3 reads TGTGCCAGCAGAAGAGCAAAGGAGCTGTTTTTT.

This clonotype was seen a handful of times. CDR3 in DNA: TGTGCCAGTAGTATAGATGGCCCAGGGGCAACGCCAGCCAAAAACATTCAGTACTTC. Encoded protein: CASSIDGPGATPAKNIQYF. The chain joins TRBV19 to TRBJ2-4; weak D call: TRBD1 (6 bases). Trimming removed 0 bases at V and 0 bases at J, with 18 bases between. Germline lookup yields CDR1 LNHDA and CDR2 SQIVND (reference sequence). The CDR3 loop spans 19 amino acids.

This clonotype has at least ten counts. The rearrangement uses TRBV18 and TRBJ1-1, with a possible D match to TRBD1 (6 bases). Trimming removed 3 bases from V and 0 bases from J, with 14 bases in between. This CDR3 comprises 16 residues. Germline-derived CDR1 and CDR2 are KGHSH and LQKENI. The CDR3 region has the DNA TGTGCCAGCTCACCCGGGGGGCTGGCCGTGAACACTGAAGCTTTCTTT. Translated, it gives CASSPGGLAVNTEAFF. Full variable domain (missing parts from reference TRBV18 and TRBJ1-1): NAGVMQNPRHLVRRRGQEARLRCSPMKGHSHVYWYRQLPEEGLKFMVYLQKENIIDESGMPKERFSAEFPKEGPSILRIQQVVRGDSAAYFCASSPGGLAVNTEAFFGQGTRLTVV.

In its sample, this clonotype was seen many times. The chain uses TRBV11-3 and TRBJ2-2, with 11 bases matching TRBD2. Trimming cost V 1 base and J 4 bases; bases outside gene matches: 5. There are 17 residues in the CDR3. Germline V gene data show CDR1 as SGHNT and CDR2 as YENEEA. This CDR3 reads CASSLVLAGEGTGELFF. CDR3 bases: TGTGCCAGCAGCTTAGTACTAGCGGGAGAGGGCACCGGGGAGCTGTTTTTT.

This clonotype was observed many times. The J gene is TRBJ2-1, the V gene TRBV3-1; 9 bases line up with TRBD1. Germline assignment: CDR1 LGHDT and CDR2 YNNKEL (reference sequence). This CDR3 has 14 amino acids. The ends lost 4 bases at V and 6 bases at J; junction bases unmatched: 4. CDR3 nucleotide sequence: TGTGCCAGCAGCCCCATGACAGGGGGCAATGAGCAGTTCTTC. Translating it yields CASSPMTGGNEQFF.

Many counts were recorded for this clonotype. V gene TRBV12-3 or TRBV12-4 combines with J gene TRBJ2-2, with D perhaps matching TRBD2 (5 bases). The CDR3 extends over 14 amino acids. Trimming shortened V by 7 bases and J by 1 base, and 10 bases separated the two germline ends. Here the CDR3 reads CASTLEGNTGELFF. For the CDR3, the DNA is TGTGCCAGCACCTTAGAGGGGAACACCGGGGAGCTGTTTTTT.

This clonotype was recorded at least ten times. The V and J genes are TRBV29-1 and TRBJ2-7; D remains ambiguous. V lost 3 bases and J 3 bases, leaving 9 bases between the germline ends. The CDR3 spans 12 residues. CDR1 is SQVTM and CDR2 is ANQGSEA in the germline V gene. The CDR3 bases are TGCAGCGTTGAGTCCAAGCACTACGAGCAGTACTTC. It yields the protein CSVESKHYEQYF.

The CDR3 spells CASSVRGTNTGELFF. CDR3 in DNA: TGTGCCAGCAGCGTTAGGGGGACGAACACCGGGGAGCTGTTTTTT. The chain has TRBV9 and TRBJ2-2, with D perhaps matching TRBD1 (6 bases). This CDR3 spans 15 amino acids. Deletions cut 2 bases from V and 0 bases from J, with 8 bases between. Germline assignment: CDR1 SGDLS and CDR2 YYNGEE.

This clonotype showed up many times. The J gene is TRBJ2-3, the V gene TRBV4-1, with 7 nucleotides matching TRBD2. This CDR3 has 16 amino acids. V dropped 0 bases and J dropped 2; count of bases not matched to a gene: 5. Per germline, CDR1 MGHRA and CDR2 YSYEKL. CDR3 in amino acids: CASSQDGLAVTDTQYF. The CDR3 region has the DNA TGCGCCAGCAGCCAAGACGGGCTAGCGGTCACAGATACGCAGTATTTT.

The chain recombines TRBV6-2 or TRBV6-3 with TRBJ2-7; D might be TRBD2 (6 bases). V lost 5 bases, J lost 2 bases, and 13 bases lay in between. The germline V gene encodes CDR1 MNHEY and CDR2 SVGEGT. CDR3 length equals 14 residues. CDR3 sequence reads: CASSIRDSPYEQYF. The CDR3 DNA follows: TGTGCCAGCAGTATCCGGGACTCACCCTACGAGCAGTACTTC.

The sample holds a few counts of this clonotype. CDR3 DNA: TGTGCCAGCAGTGTATCGAGGGGGGTGAACACTGAAGCTTTCTTT. Translation gives CASSVSRGVNTEAFF. V usage is TRBV6-1 and J usage is TRBJ1-1; perhaps TRBD1 as D (6 bases). Germline CDR1 MNHNS, CDR2 SASEGT. The CDR3 consists of 15 residues. V lost 4 bases, J lost 0 bases, and 12 bases lay in between.

This clonotype was seen repeatedly, ten times or more. This chain connects TRBV11-2 to TRBJ2-1, with TRBD1 matching 10 bases. J lost 3 bases, V lost 5 bases, and 7 bases had no gene match. The CDR3 has 16 amino acids. Germline V gene sequence: CDR1 SGHAT, CDR2 FQNNGV. CDR3 sequence (DNA): TGTGCCAGCAGCCCCCTGGGACAGGGGATCTACAATGAGCAGTTCTTC. This codes for CASSPLGQGIYNEQFF.